These T cell receptor beta chains were read from a single sample in a study of T cell repertoires in cytomegalovirus infection. TCRdb fed the reads into MiXCR, producing one record per CDR3 protein. Seen here are about 600,000 distinct CDR3 sequences, more than 20% observed once, and the top ten hold under 8.5%. The sample was CD8+ T cells from PBMCs. Receptor source: a human donor in good health (CMV status not recorded). Some clones in this sample may be carry-over from other donors' samples. CDR3s include the opening cysteine and the closing phenylalanine or tryptophan. Each record gives: D gene, clone size, J gene, V gene, CDR3 protein, CDR3 DNA. The D gene is left open where the match is weak. A row's size may be missing; if present it is once, few, many or a size class.

NA,few,TRBJ1-2,TRBV4-1,CASSQEGGANYGYTF,TGCGCCAGCAGCCAAGAAGGCGGAGCCAACTATGGCTACACCTTC
TRBD2,NA,TRBJ2-1,TRBV4-1,CASSWSLAGYNEQFF,TGCGCCAGCAGTTGGAGTCTAGCGGGCTACAATGAGCAGTTCTTC
NA,NA,TRBJ2-1,TRBV6-8,CASRERNPGNEQFF,TGTGCCAGCAGGGAACGAAATCCGGGCAATGAGCAGTTCTTC
NA,NA,TRBJ1-1,TRBV12-3/TRBV12-4,CASRGGRAEAFF,TGTGCCAGCCGCGGGGGCAGGGCTGAAGCTTTCTTT
TRBD1,NA,TRBJ2-4,TRBV28,CASSLRARGFENIQYF,TGTGCCAGCAGTTTAAGGGCCAGGGGGTTCGAGAACATTCAGTACTTC
TRBD1,NA,TRBJ1-1,TRBV28,CASSLGQDHTEAFF,TGTGCCAGCAGCCTAGGACAGGACCACACTGAAGCTTTCTTT
TRBD2,many,TRBJ2-7,TRBV7-9,CASSGGGSRTYEQYF,TGTGCCAGCAGCGGGGGAGGGAGTCGGACCTACGAGCAGTACTTC
TRBD1,NA,TRBJ2-1,TRBV5-5,CASSFKWDRVYNEQFF,TGTGCCAGCAGCTTTAAGTGGGACAGGGTCTACAATGAGCAGTTCTTC
NA,few,TRBJ2-1,TRBV28,CASSPLRTTYNEQFF,TGTGCCAGCAGTCCACTTCGGACTACCTACAATGAGCAGTTCTTC
NA,NA,TRBJ1-4,TRBV4-3,CASSQEGAGQFNEKQFF,TGCGCCAGCAGCCAAGAGGGGGCGGGGCAGTTTAATGAAAAACAGTTTTTT
NA,NA,TRBJ2-5,TRBV2,CASSVPRLGSVQETQYF,TGTGCCAGCAGTGTTCCGAGACTTGGCAGCGTTCAAGAGACCCAGTACTTC
NA,NA,TRBJ1-1,TRBV20-1,CSARSSFSNTEAFF,TGCAGTGCTAGGTCATCTTTCTCGAACACTGAAGCTTTCTTT
TRBD1,few,TRBJ1-2,TRBV7-9,CASSEPGTGYGYTF,TGTGCCAGCAGCGAACCCGGGACAGGGTATGGCTACACCTTC